These 11 T cell receptor beta chains originate from one sample sequenced in a study of shared clonotypes between healthy human individuals (TCRdb year 2020). CD8 naive samples were CD45RO-negative cells positively selected for CCR7, giving a CD45RA+CCR7+ population that excluded TemRA cells. The library was generated by the immunoSEQ multiplex PCR assay. In its TCRdb copy, this immuneACCESS table keeps in-frame sequences only and misses some clones. Where compared with another copy, unresolved V genes explain less than half of these, and the others have no known cause. This sample lists about 1,800,000 clones; about 95% were detected once. The ten top clones hold roughly 1% of the sample. The specimen was naive CD8+ T cells sorted from blood. Taken with the paper, the label for cell subset or site translates to: CD45RA+CCR7+. The receptors originated from a man between 18 and 29 years old in good health.

This chain uses TRBV9 with TRBJ1-6; D ambiguous. V was clipped by 4 bases and J by 10 bases, with 9 bases between them. CDR1 is SGDLS, CDR2 YYNGEE, per germline. The CDR3 length is 12 residues. CDR3 sequence: CASSITNSPLHF. The CDR3 bases are TGTGCCAGCAGCATAACCAACTCACCCCTCCACTTT.

The chain joins TRBV28 to TRBJ2-4, with D perhaps TRBD1 or TRBD2 (5 bases each). Trimming pared 5 bases from V and 8 bases from J, leaving 16 bases between. The CDR3 consists of 14 residues. Germline lookup yields CDR1 MDHEN and CDR2 SYDVKM. DNA of the CDR3: TGTGCCAGCAGTCCGGGACCAGGGACGTACATTCAGTACTTC. It codes for CASSPGPGTYIQYF.

This chain uses TRBV2 with TRBJ1-5; D gene uncertain. From germline, CDR1 is SNHLY and CDR2 FYNNEI. The CDR3 spans 13 residues. V was shortened by 6 bases and J by 1 base, with 7 bases between the two germline ends. CDR3 loop: CASRGGSNQPQHF. DNA for the CDR3: TGTGCCAGCAGGGGAGGGAGCAATCAGCCCCAGCATTTT.

In its sample, this clone was seen once. The chain combines TRBV4-3 with TRBJ1-1; TRBD1 aligns across 10 bases. Trimming cost V 0 bases and J 1 base; bases outside gene matches: 8. The CDR3 runs 18 residues. CDR1 LGHNA and CDR2 YSLEER come from the germline V gene. This CDR3 is CASSQERGTGVGNTEAFF. CDR3 DNA: TGCGCCAGCAGCCAAGAGCGCGGGACAGGGGTAGGGAACACTGAAGCTTTCTTT.

This chain links TRBV7-2 with TRBJ1-1; D ambiguous. CDR3 size: 14 residues. V dropped 5 bases and J dropped 1 base, with 11 bases sitting between them. The germline V gene has CDR1 SGHTA and CDR2 FQGNSA. The DNA of the CDR3 is TGTGCCAGCAGCCACCTGGACGGGAACACTGAAGCTTTCTTT. The encoded protein is CASSHLDGNTEAFF.

This chain links TRBV7-6 with TRBJ1-4; 7 positions agree with TRBD1. CDR3 length equals 14 residues. CDR1 and CDR2 (germline): SGHVS, FNYEAQ. V gave up 5 bases and J gave up 7 bases; unmatched junction bases: 7. The CDR3 region is CASSLTGDGEKLFF. CDR3 coding DNA: TGTGCCAGCAGCCTAACAGGGGACGGTGAAAAACTGTTTTTT.

The chain has TRBV5-1 and TRBJ1-1; D possibly corresponds to TRBD1 (6 bases). Trimming took off 9 bases at V and 3 bases at J, with 12 bases between the two ends. The CDR3 consists of 12 residues. Per germline, CDR1 SGHRS and CDR2 YFSETQ. Here the CDR3 reads CAKRGNDTEAFF. The CDR3 nucleotides are TGCGCCAAAAGGGGGAACGACACTGAAGCTTTCTTT.

V and J are TRBV6-5 and TRBJ2-7; 7 nucleotides match TRBD1. In germline, CDR1 is MNHEY, CDR2 SVGAGI. J was trimmed by 3 bases and V by 0 bases; bases with no gene match: 8. The CDR3 runs 16 residues. DNA of the CDR3: TGTGCCAGCAGTTACTCGGTCGGACAGGCTCTCTACGAGCAGTACTTC. Translated, it gives CASSYSVGQALYEQYF.

V usage is TRBV7-2 and J usage is TRBJ2-7; D is perhaps TRBD1 or TRBD2 (5 bases each). The germline CDR1 and CDR2 sequences are SGHTA and FQGNSA. CDR3 length: 14 residues. The V gene lost 3 bases and the J gene lost 3 bases, with 12 bases spanning the gap. Written as DNA, the CDR3 is TGTGCCAGCAGCTTGGGGACCCTATTCTACGAGCAGTACTTC. Residues: CASSLGTLFYEQYF.

The J gene is TRBJ2-5, the V gene TRBV30; D remains unclear. The DNA end lines up better with TRBJ2-7; the J call may be wrong. Per the germline V gene, CDR1 is GTSNPN and CDR2 is SVGIG (reference sequence). CDR3 length equals 14 residues. CDR3 region: CAWSVRGISYEQYF. Here the CDR3 DNA reads TGTGCCTGGAGTGTACGTGGCATCTCCTACGAGCAGTACTTC.

The V and J genes are TRBV5-8 and TRBJ1-6, with D unclear. CDR1 is SGHTS, CDR2 YDEGEE, per germline. The V end was cut by 0 bases, the J end by 5 bases, with 6 bases between. The length of the CDR3 is 14 residues. CDR3 sequence (DNA): TGTGCCAGCAGCTTGGATACCGATAATTCACCCCTCCACTTT. Translating gives CASSLDTDNSPLHF.